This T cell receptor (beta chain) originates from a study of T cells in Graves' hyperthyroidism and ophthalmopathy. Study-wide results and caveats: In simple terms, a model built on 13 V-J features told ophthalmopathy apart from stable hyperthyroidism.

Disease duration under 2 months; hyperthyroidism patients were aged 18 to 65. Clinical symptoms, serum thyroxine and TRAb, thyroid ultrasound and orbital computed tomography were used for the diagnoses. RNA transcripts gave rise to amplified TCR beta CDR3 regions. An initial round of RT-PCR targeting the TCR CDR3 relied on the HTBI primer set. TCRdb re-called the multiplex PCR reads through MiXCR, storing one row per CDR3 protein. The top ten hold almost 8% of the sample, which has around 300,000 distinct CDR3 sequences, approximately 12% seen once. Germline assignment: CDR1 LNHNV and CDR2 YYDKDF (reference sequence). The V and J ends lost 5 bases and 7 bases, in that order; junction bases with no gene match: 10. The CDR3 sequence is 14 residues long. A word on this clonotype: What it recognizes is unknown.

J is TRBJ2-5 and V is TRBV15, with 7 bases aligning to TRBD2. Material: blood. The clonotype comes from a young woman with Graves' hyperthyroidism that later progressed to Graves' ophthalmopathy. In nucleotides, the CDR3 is TGTGCCACCAGCCCTGGGGGGGGGAGAGGGACCCAGTACTTC. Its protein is CATSPGGGRGTQYF.